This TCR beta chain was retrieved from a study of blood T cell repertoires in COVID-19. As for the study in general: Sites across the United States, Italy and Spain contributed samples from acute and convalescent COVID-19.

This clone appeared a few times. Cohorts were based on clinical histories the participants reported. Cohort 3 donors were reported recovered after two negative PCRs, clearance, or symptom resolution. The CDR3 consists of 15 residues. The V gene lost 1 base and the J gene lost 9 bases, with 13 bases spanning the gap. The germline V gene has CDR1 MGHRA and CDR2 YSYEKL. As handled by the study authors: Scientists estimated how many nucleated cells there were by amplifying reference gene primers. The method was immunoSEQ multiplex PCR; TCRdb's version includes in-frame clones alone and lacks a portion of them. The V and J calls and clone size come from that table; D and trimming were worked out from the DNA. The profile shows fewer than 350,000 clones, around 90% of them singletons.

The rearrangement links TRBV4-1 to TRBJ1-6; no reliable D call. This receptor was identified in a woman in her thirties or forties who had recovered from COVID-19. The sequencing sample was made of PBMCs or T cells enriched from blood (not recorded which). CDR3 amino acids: CASSQGEGVRSPLHF. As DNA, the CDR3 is TGCGCCAGCAGCCAAGGGGAGGGAGTCCGTTCACCCCTCCACTTT.